The sequence of this TCR beta chain was determined in a study of vaccination effects on CD4 cells after COVID-19. As for this clone: Antigen specificity is unknown.

Using immunoSEQ multiplex PCR, the repertoire was profiled, and TCRdb retains in-frame clones only, with some absent. The sample lists tens of thousands of clones, 75% to 85% occurring once. ViraFEST used viral peptide pools to expand antigen-specific CD4+ T cells before sequencing. Researchers isolated CD4+ T cells once approximately ten days of culture had elapsed. The participants, recipients of two vaccine doses, got either BNT162b2 or mRNA-1273. The material sequenced was CD4+ T cells from PBMCs cultured with HCoV-229E spike peptides, taken after COVID-19 vaccination. This sequence originates from a human donor who received a COVID-19 vaccine.

CDR3 amino acids: CSGQVIGELFF. CDR3 nucleotide sequence: TGCAGCGGACAGGTTATCGGGGAGCTGTTTTTT. The V gene is TRBV29-1, the J gene TRBJ2-2; possibly TRBD1 for D (6 bases). Germline V gene sequence: CDR1 SQVTM, CDR2 ANQGSEA. The CDR3 has 11 residues. V dropped 7 bases and J dropped 7 bases, with 10 bases sitting between them.